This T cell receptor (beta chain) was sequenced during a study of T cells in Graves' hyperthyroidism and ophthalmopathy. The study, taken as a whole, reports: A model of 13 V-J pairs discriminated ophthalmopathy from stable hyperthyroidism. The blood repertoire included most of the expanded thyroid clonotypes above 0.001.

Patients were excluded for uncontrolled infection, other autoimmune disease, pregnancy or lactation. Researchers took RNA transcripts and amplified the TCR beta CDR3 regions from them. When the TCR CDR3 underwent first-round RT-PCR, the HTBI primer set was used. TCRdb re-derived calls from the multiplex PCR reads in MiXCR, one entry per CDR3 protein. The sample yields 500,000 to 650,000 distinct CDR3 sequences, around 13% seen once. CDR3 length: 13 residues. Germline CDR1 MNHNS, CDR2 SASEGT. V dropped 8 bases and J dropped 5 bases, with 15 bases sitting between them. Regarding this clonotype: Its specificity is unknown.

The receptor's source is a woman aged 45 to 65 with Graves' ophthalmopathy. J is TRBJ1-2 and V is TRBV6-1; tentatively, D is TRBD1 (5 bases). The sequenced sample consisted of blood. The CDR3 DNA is TGTGCCAGCCGCGCAGGGTCGATTTATGGCTACACCTTC. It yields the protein CASRAGSIYGYTF.